The 4 T cell receptor beta chains below come from one sample, sequenced in a study of spatial heterogeneity in lung cancer. As for time point: sample taken at primary tumor resection. Each CDR3 protein is one row after TCRdb ran MiXCR on the 5' RACE reads. The sample has about 48,000 distinct CDR3 sequences, less than 5.5% seen once. The input for sequencing was PBMCs, taken at surgery. Receptors were obtained from a male donor with early-stage non-small cell lung cancer.

This clonotype occurred a few times. This rearrangement joins TRBV7-2 to TRBJ1-1; D is unclear. Germline V gene data show CDR1 as SGHTA and CDR2 as FQGNSA. Trimming shortened V by 5 bases and J by 1 base, and 11 bases separated the two germline ends. CDR3 size: 14 residues. CDR3 protein: CASSRLGGNTEAFF. The CDR3 region has the DNA TGTGCCAGCAGCCGACTGGGAGGGAACACTGAAGCTTTCTTT.

Many counts were recorded for this clonotype. The chain employs TRBV13 and TRBJ2-1; 9 nucleotides line up with TRBD2. The V gene's germline CDR1 is PRHDT and CDR2 FYEKMQ (reference sequence). V gave up 6 bases and J gave up 4 bases; unmatched junction bases: 7. CDR3 length equals 15 residues. CDR3 region: CASRIAGEGYNEQFF. The CDR3 nucleotides read TGTGCCAGCAGGATAGCGGGAGAAGGTTACAATGAGCAGTTCTTC.

This clonotype showed up many times. The CDR3 DNA sequence: TGTGCCACCAGTGATCCCGGGACTAGCGGCTACAATGAGCAGTTCTTC. It specifies CATSDPGTSGYNEQFF. The V and J genes are TRBV24-1 and TRBJ2-1, with 11 nucleotides matching TRBD2. With 3 bases clipped from V and 3 bases from J, the junction kept 3 bases outside the gene matches. The CDR3 runs 16 residues. Germline CDR1 reads KGHDR; CDR2 reads SFDVKD.

This clonotype appeared many times. This chain joins TRBV27 and TRBJ2-3; TRBD2 matches 11 bases. Germline lookup yields CDR1 MNHEY and CDR2 SMNVEV (reference sequence). The CDR3 runs to 17 residues. V shed 4 bases, J shed 6 bases, and the junction held 12 bases outside the gene matches. The CDR3 coding sequence is TGTGCCAGCAGTTCCCGTGGTAGCGGGAGGGTATTGGATACGCAGTATTTT. It yields the protein CASSSRGSGRVLDTQYF.